This TCR beta chain was recorded in a study of T cells after yellow fever vaccination. TCRdb re-analysed the 5' RACE reads in MiXCR, keeping a single row per CDR3 protein. The sample includes about 73,000 distinct CDR3 sequences, around 7% of them seen just once. This clonotype turned up a few times. This CDR3 spans 13 amino acids. Germline CDR1 and CDR2: SEHNR and FQNEAQ (reference sequence). V was cut by 3 bases and J by 6 bases, with 11 bases left in between. This receptor was taken from a man aged 25 to 40 who received the YFV17D yellow fever vaccine. The input for sequencing was CD8+ T cells sorted from PBMCs, taken on the day of the yellow fever booster vaccination. The genes are TRBV7-9 and TRBJ1-1; possibly TRBD1 for D (6 bases). CDR3 region: CASSFGGLPEAFF. The CDR3 DNA reads TGTGCCAGCAGCTTTGGGGGGCTACCTGAAGCTTTCTTT.